The clone carrying this T cell receptor beta chain was recorded once. Its target is unknown. This entry belongs to a study of T cells in Graves' hyperthyroidism and ophthalmopathy. No progression to ophthalmopathy during 18 months of follow-up defined stable disease. Aged 18 to 65, the patients had hyperthyroidism that was newly diagnosed and had lasted under 2 months. The CDR3 regions of TCR beta were amplified from RNA transcripts. Primed by the HTBI set, a first-round RT-PCR was run on the TCR CDR3. TCRdb independently ran MiXCR on the multiplex PCR reads; one entry per CDR3 protein. The sample holds around 720,000 distinct CDR3 sequences; 30% to 40% are singletons and the top ten take less than 40%. Study results and caveats: From stable hyperthyroidism, ophthalmopathy was set apart by a 13 V-J model. In validation, the model predicted ophthalmopathy. These predictions came a median about 6.5 months before onset.

Per germline, CDR1 SEHNR and CDR2 FQNEAQ (reference sequence). This CDR3 comprises 15 residues. Deletions cut 0 bases from V and 13 bases from J, with 18 bases between. The sequenced material came from blood. The TCR was taken from a woman in her forties with Graves' hyperthyroidism. V gene TRBV7-9 combines with J gene TRBJ1-4, with D maybe TRBD1 (6 bases). For the CDR3, the DNA is TGTGCCAGCAGCTTAGCCTATGGGGGCAGGAGCGGACTGTTTTTT. Translation gives CASSLAYGGRSGLFF.